The clone carrying this T cell receptor (beta chain) turned up a few times. Its antigen is unknown. Germline CDR1 is MNHNS and CDR2 is SASEGT. Trimming shortened V by 6 bases and J by 3 bases, and 12 bases separated the two germline ends. CDR3 size: 14 residues. The data originate from a study of response to subunit inactivated influenza vaccine. The study's findings and limits: The authors proposed limited new T cell recruitment per seasonal influenza vaccination.

Via MiXCR, TCRdb re-called the RT-PCR reads, giving one row per CDR3 protein. This table holds 400,000 to 550,000 distinct CDR3 sequences, roughly 23% found once. This TCR came from a man in his fifties or sixties who received an inactivated influenza vaccine. V is TRBV6-1 and J is TRBJ1-5, with D hard to call. Sequenced here: CD4+ T cells sorted from PBMCs, sampled about 5 days after vaccination. The DNA of the CDR3 is TGTGCCAGCAGCCCAGACTTCCACAATCAGCCCCAGCATTTT. Amino acids: CASSPDFHNQPQHF.